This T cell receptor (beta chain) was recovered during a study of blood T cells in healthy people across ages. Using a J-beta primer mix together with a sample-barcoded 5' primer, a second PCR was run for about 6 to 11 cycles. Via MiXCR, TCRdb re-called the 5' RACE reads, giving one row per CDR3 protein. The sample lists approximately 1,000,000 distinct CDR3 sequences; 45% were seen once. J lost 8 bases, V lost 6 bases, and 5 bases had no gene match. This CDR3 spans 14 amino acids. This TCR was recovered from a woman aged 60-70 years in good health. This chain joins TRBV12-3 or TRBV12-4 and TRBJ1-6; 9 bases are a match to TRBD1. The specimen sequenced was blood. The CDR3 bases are TGTGCCAGCAGAGCAACAGGGGGCGATTCACCCCTCCACTTT. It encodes CASRATGGDSPLHF.